Each of the 8 T cell receptor beta chains below was sequenced from the same sample in a study of shared clonotypes between healthy human individuals. This table comes from immunoSEQ multiplex PCR, and its TCRdb copy is limited to in-frame clones, with some not included. The sample shows 2 million to 2.5 million clones, roughly 93% of them seen only once. The sample consisted of naive CD4+ T cells from PBMCs. Subset reported: CD45RA+ positively selected. These receptor sequences come from a young man in good health. Some clones in this sample may be carry-over from other donors' samples.

The V gene is TRBV4-2, the J gene TRBJ2-3; D is perhaps TRBD1 (5 bases). The V and J ends lost 0 bases and 2 bases respectively, with 9 bases between them. CDR1 and CDR2 (germline): LGHNA, YNFKEQ. CDR3 length: 15 amino acids. The CDR3: CASSQETGNTDTQYF. The CDR3 nucleotides read TGTGCCAGCAGCCAAGAAACAGGCAACACAGATACGCAGTATTTT.

Notes on this clone: At one end, the junction sequence differs from germline, possibly due to a read error. This rearrangement joins TRBV5-1 to TRBJ2-7, with a weak D call TRBD2 (6 bases). This CDR3 has 14 residues. Per the germline V gene, CDR1 is SGHRS and CDR2 is YFSETQ. The CDR3 DNA is TGTGCCAGCGGGTACCGCGGGGTCTCCTACGAGCAGTACTTC. It is translated as CASGYRGVSYEQYF. Full variable domain (remainder filled in from reference TRBV5-1 and TRBJ2-7): KAGVTQTPRYLIKTRGQQVTLSCSPISGHRSVSWYQQTPGQGLQFLFEYFSETQRNKGNFPGRFSGRQFSNSRSEMNVSTLELGDSALYLCASGYRGVSYEQYFGPGTRLTVT.

This sequence joins TRBV28 and TRBJ1-5; D is unclear. The CDR3 is 11 amino acids. Per the germline V gene, CDR1 is MDHEN and CDR2 is SYDVKM. Deletions cut 4 bases from V and 12 bases from J, with 10 bases between. CDR3 residues: CASSYGNRQHF. CDR3 bases: TGTGCCAGCAGTTATGGTAACCGCCAGCATTTT.

The gene calls are TRBV14 and TRBJ1-2; TRBD1 is a possible D gene (6 bases). This CDR3 comprises 14 residues. The germline CDR1 and CDR2 sequences are SGHDN and FVKESK. The germline V and J ends were trimmed by 0 bases and 5 bases, with 10 bases remaining between them. CDR3: CASSQEGRGYGYTF. CDR3 nucleotides: TGTGCCAGCAGCCAAGAGGGCAGGGGTTATGGCTACACCTTC. Drawing the rest from reference TRBV14 and TRBJ1-2, the complete variable domain is EAGVTQFPSHSVIEKGQTVTLRCDPISGHDNLYWYRRVMGKEIKFLLHFVKESKQDESGMPNNRFLAERTGGTYSTLKVQPAELEDSGVYFCASSQEGRGYGYTFGSGTRLTVV.

In its sample, this clone was seen once. The V call is TRBV5-1, the J call TRBJ2-2; TRBD1 agrees at 9 bases. With 6 bases clipped from V and 0 bases from J, the junction kept 12 bases outside the gene matches. Germline CDR1 and CDR2: SGHRS and YFSETQ. There are 18 residues in the CDR3. Here the CDR3 DNA reads TGCGCCAGCACCTCCTTACAAACAGGGGGCGCGAACACCGGGGAGCTGTTTTTT. Translated: CASTSLQTGGANTGELFF.

About this clone: A read error may produce the germline difference seen at one junction end. The genes are TRBV30 and TRBJ2-1, with a tentative D call TRBD1 (6 bases). The germline V gene encodes CDR1 GTSNPN and CDR2 SVGIG (reference sequence). The CDR3 is 13 amino acids. In DNA, the CDR3 is TGTGCCTGGAGTGTACAGGGCTCTACTAAACAGATCTTC. Amino acid sequence: CAWSVQGSTKQIF.

V gene TRBV27 combines with J gene TRBJ2-3; 8 bases agree with TRBD2. This CDR3 is built from 15 residues. J gave up 6 bases and V 2 bases, and 7 bases lay outside the gene matches. Looked up from germline, CDR1 is MNHEY and CDR2 is SMNVEV (reference sequence). The CDR3 nucleotides read TGTGCCAGCAGTTTAGGGGTCGGGAGGGCCGATACGCAGTATTTT. This sequence encodes CASSLGVGRADTQYF.

In DNA form, the CDR3 reads TGTGCCAGCAGCGACGGAAGCTATGGCTACACCTTC. Its protein product is CASSDGSYGYTF. The V and J genes are TRBV4-2 and TRBJ1-2; D remains ambiguous. In germline, CDR1 is LGHNA, CDR2 YNFKEQ. Trimming stripped 5 bases from V and 4 bases from J, with 8 bases between. This CDR3 spans 12 amino acids.